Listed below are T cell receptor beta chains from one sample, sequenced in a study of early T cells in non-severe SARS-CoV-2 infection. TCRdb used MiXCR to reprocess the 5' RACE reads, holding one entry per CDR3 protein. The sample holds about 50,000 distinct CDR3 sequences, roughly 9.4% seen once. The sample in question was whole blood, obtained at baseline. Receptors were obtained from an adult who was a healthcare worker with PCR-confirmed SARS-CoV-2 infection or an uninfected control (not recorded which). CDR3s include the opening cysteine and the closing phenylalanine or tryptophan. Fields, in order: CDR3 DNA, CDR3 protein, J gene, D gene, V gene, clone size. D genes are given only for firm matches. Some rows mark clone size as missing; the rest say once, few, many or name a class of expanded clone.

DNA: TGTGCCAGCAGCCCGGACAGGGTATATACTGAAGCTTTCTTT; CDR3: CASSPDRVYTEAFF; J: TRBJ1-1; D: TRBD1; V: TRBV7-9; size: many
DNA: TGTGCCAGCAGTCGACAGGGTGACAATCAGCCCCAGCATTTT; CDR3: CASSRQGDNQPQHF; J: TRBJ1-5; D: TRBD1; V: TRBV2; size: NA
DNA: TGTGCCAGCAGCTTAGCAGATACGCAGTATTTT; CDR3: CASSLADTQYF; J: TRBJ2-3; D: NA; V: TRBV11-2; size: many
DNA: TGTGCCAGTAGTATTGACGGCAGGGCGGCCGGGGAGCTGTTTTTT; CDR3: CASSIDGRAAGELFF; J: TRBJ2-2; D: NA; V: TRBV19; size: many
DNA: TGTGCCTCCCGCGGGGGGGCGGATACGCAGTATTTT; CDR3: CASRGGADTQYF; J: TRBJ2-3; D: TRBD2; V: TRBV2; size: few
DNA: TGTGCCAGCAGTTCTGGGACCGCCTCCTACAATGAGCAGTTCTTC; CDR3: CASSSGTASYNEQFF; J: TRBJ2-1; D: NA; V: TRBV6-2/TRBV6-3; size: medium-sized
DNA: TGTGCCAGCAGCCCCGTGCTTCGACGGCTCGAAGATACGCAGTATTTT; CDR3: CASSPVLRRLEDTQYF; J: TRBJ2-3; D: NA; V: TRBV28; size: NA
DNA: TGCAGTGCTAGAGCCGCTCGGGAACAAGAGACCCAGTACTTC; CDR3: CSARAAREQETQYF; J: TRBJ2-5; D: NA; V: TRBV20-1; size: many
DNA: TGCGCCAGCAGCCAAGATCCGCTAGCGGGTGCTACCTACGAGCAGTACTTC; CDR3: CASSQDPLAGATYEQYF; J: TRBJ2-7; D: TRBD2; V: TRBV4-1; size: NA
DNA: TGTGCCAGCAGTTTATCGGACAGGGCAGCAGATACGCAGTATTTT; CDR3: CASSLSDRAADTQYF; J: TRBJ2-3; D: TRBD1; V: TRBV28; size: few
DNA: TGCAGCGTCCAGACAACTCTAGCTCATGAGCAGTTCTTC; CDR3: CSVQTTLAHEQFF; J: TRBJ2-1; D: NA; V: TRBV29-1; size: many
DNA: TGTGCCAGCAGTTTTTCTACAGAAACCGGGGAGCTGTTTTTT; CDR3: CASSFSTETGELFF; J: TRBJ2-2; D: NA; V: TRBV12-3/TRBV12-4; size: few
DNA: TGCGCCAGCAGCTCGACAGGGGAGGGTGAAAAACTGTTTTTT; CDR3: CASSSTGEGEKLFF; J: TRBJ1-4; D: TRBD1; V: TRBV5-1; size: NA
DNA: TGTGCCAGCCATGGACAGGAGAATTCACCCCTCCACTTT; CDR3: CASHGQENSPLHF; J: TRBJ1-6; D: TRBD1; V: TRBV2; size: NA
DNA: TGTGCCAGCGGAGGCGGAGAGGACGGGGAGACCCAGTACTTC; CDR3: CASGGGEDGETQYF; J: TRBJ2-5; D: NA; V: TRBV9; size: NA
DNA: TGCAGTGCCATCCTGGGACCCACAGATACGCAGTATTTT; CDR3: CSAILGPTDTQYF; J: TRBJ2-3; D: NA; V: TRBV20-1; size: many
DNA: TGTGCCAGCAGCCAGGACAGCTTCCAAGAGACCCAGTACTTC; CDR3: CASSQDSFQETQYF; J: TRBJ2-5; D: NA; V: TRBV7-9; size: few
DNA: TGCAGTGCTAGAGCAGGGAGTTGGAGCTACACCTTC; CDR3: CSARAGSWSYTF; J: TRBJ1-2; D: NA; V: TRBV20-1; size: NA
DNA: TGTGCCAGCAGCTTTAGCGGGATCGGGGATACGCAGTATTTT; CDR3: CASSFSGIGDTQYF; J: TRBJ2-3; D: TRBD2; V: TRBV11-3; size: NA
DNA: TGTGCCAGCAGCCAGGGACGTTACAATCAGCCCCAGCATTTT; CDR3: CASSQGRYNQPQHF; J: TRBJ1-5; D: NA; V: TRBV5-6; size: many
DNA: TGTGCCAGCAGTGGCCAGGGTCCCGATACGCAGTATTTT; CDR3: CASSGQGPDTQYF; J: TRBJ2-3; D: NA; V: TRBV6-1; size: NA
DNA: TGTGCCAGCAGCTTCGGGACAGGGGGTGCGCCCTACGAGCAGTACTTC; CDR3: CASSFGTGGAPYEQYF; J: TRBJ2-7; D: TRBD1; V: TRBV7-2; size: NA
DNA: TGTGCCAGCACTCTGGGGGAGGCAGGGGCCCATTCGGGGACAGATACGCAGTATTTT; CDR3: CASTLGEAGAHSGTDTQYF; J: TRBJ2-3; D: NA; V: TRBV27; size: NA
DNA: TGTGCCAGCTCACCTAGTCAGGGTGGGGACATTGAGCAGTTCTTC; CDR3: CASSPSQGGDIEQFF; J: TRBJ2-1; D: NA; V: TRBV18; size: few
DNA: TGTGCCAGCAGCCATTCAGACAGGGTGAACACCGGGGAGCTGTTTTTT; CDR3: CASSHSDRVNTGELFF; J: TRBJ2-2; D: TRBD1; V: TRBV3-1; size: NA
DNA: TGTGCCAGCAGCCAAGCTGGGGCTCATGAGCAGTTCTTC; CDR3: CASSQAGAHEQFF; J: TRBJ2-1; D: NA; V: TRBV14; size: many
DNA: TGCGCCAGCAAGAAGGTAACGGACACCGGGGAGCTGTTTTTT; CDR3: CASKKVTDTGELFF; J: TRBJ2-2; D: NA; V: TRBV5-1; size: few
DNA: TGTGCCAGCAGTCTCCAGGGGGGAGGCGGCTACACCTTC; CDR3: CASSLQGGGGYTF; J: TRBJ1-2; D: TRBD1; V: TRBV27; size: NA
DNA: TGTGCCAGCACCCCGGACGTTTACAGCTCCTACGAGCAGTACTTC; CDR3: CASTPDVYSSYEQYF; J: TRBJ2-7; D: NA; V: TRBV2; size: NA
DNA: TGTGCCAGCAGTCCCGGGACTTCTGGGGCCAACGTCCTGACTTTC; CDR3: CASSPGTSGANVLTF; J: TRBJ2-6; D: NA; V: TRBV6-5; size: many
DNA: TGTGCCAGCAGCCATTCTAGCGGGACACTCGAGCAGTACTTC; CDR3: CASSHSSGTLEQYF; J: TRBJ2-7; D: TRBD2; V: TRBV4-2; size: many
DNA: TGTGCCAGCAGTTCCGGGCCTATTGATACGCAGTATTTT; CDR3: CASSSGPIDTQYF; J: TRBJ2-3; D: NA; V: TRBV28; size: many
DNA: TGTGCCAGCTCACCGAAGGGACTAGCGGGAGGCAATGAGCAGTTCTTC; CDR3: CASSPKGLAGGNEQFF; J: TRBJ2-1; D: TRBD2; V: TRBV18; size: few
DNA: TGTGCCAGCAGCCCCCAGACAGGAATGTTTAGCAATCAGCCCCAGCATTTT; CDR3: CASSPQTGMFSNQPQHF; J: TRBJ1-5; D: NA; V: TRBV3-2; size: many
DNA: TGTGCCAGCTCACCGTCCGGGACTAGCGGGACGGCGCAGTATTTT; CDR3: CASSPSGTSGTAQYF; J: TRBJ2-3; D: TRBD2; V: TRBV18; size: few
DNA: TGTGCCAGCAGCTCGCTAGCGGGCTACAATGAGCAGTTCTTC; CDR3: CASSSLAGYNEQFF; J: TRBJ2-1; D: TRBD2; V: TRBV7-2; size: NA
DNA: TGTGCCAGCAGCACTAGGACAGGGGAGAATGGCTACACCTTC; CDR3: CASSTRTGENGYTF; J: TRBJ1-2; D: TRBD1; V: TRBV5-5; size: once
DNA: TGTGCCAGCAGCCCCTCCTCTGGAAACACCATATATTTT; CDR3: CASSPSSGNTIYF; J: TRBJ1-3; D: NA; V: TRBV3-1; size: NA
DNA: TGTGCCAGCAGTCAAGACAGTCGGTCCTATAATTCACCCCTCCACTTT; CDR3: CASSQDSRSYNSPLHF; J: TRBJ1-6; D: NA; V: TRBV6-6; size: NA
DNA: TGTGCCAGTAGTATACTAGCGGGCGCCGAGTACGAGCAGTACTTC; CDR3: CASSILAGAEYEQYF; J: TRBJ2-7; D: TRBD2; V: TRBV19; size: many
DNA: TGCGCCAGCAGGGGTAGGATACCCACAGATACGCAGTATTTT; CDR3: CASRGRIPTDTQYF; J: TRBJ2-3; D: NA; V: TRBV5-1; size: few
DNA: TGTGCCAGCAGTTACTATTGGGGACAGGGCGCCTACAATGAGCAGTTCTTC; CDR3: CASSYYWGQGAYNEQFF; J: TRBJ2-1; D: TRBD1; V: TRBV6-2/TRBV6-3; size: many
DNA: TGTGCCAGCTCATCAAGGACTAGCGGGAGGGGCACAGATACGCAGTATTTT; CDR3: CASSSRTSGRGTDTQYF; J: TRBJ2-3; D: TRBD2; V: TRBV18; size: NA
DNA: TGCGCCAGCAGCCAACTTAGGGGACAGCAGTTCTTC; CDR3: CASSQLRGQQFF; J: TRBJ2-1; D: NA; V: TRBV4-3; size: few
DNA: TGTGCCAGCAGCTTAATCTCCTCAGGGAACCGTATGGGTGGGGCCAACGTCCTGACTTTC; CDR3: CASSLISSGNRMGGANVLTF; J: TRBJ2-6; D: NA; V: TRBV7-3; size: many
DNA: TGTGCCAGCAGCTTAGATCACAGGGCGAGGGACACCATATATTTT; CDR3: CASSLDHRARDTIYF; J: TRBJ1-3; D: NA; V: TRBV11-2; size: NA
DNA: TGTGCCAGCAGCCGCCAAGACGGGGGATATAGCAATCAGCCCCAGCATTTT; CDR3: CASSRQDGGYSNQPQHF; J: TRBJ1-5; D: NA; V: TRBV7-8; size: many
DNA: TGTGCTAGTGGGGCGGGACGGACTAATGAAAAACTGTTTTTT; CDR3: CASGAGRTNEKLFF; J: TRBJ1-4; D: NA; V: TRBV12-5; size: NA
DNA: TGCAGCGTTGGGCAGGGCTATAGCGACGAGCAGTACTTC; CDR3: CSVGQGYSDEQYF; J: TRBJ2-7; D: NA; V: TRBV29-1; size: many
DNA: TGTGCCACCATGGGACACTCTGGGGCCAACGTCCTGACTTTC; CDR3: CATMGHSGANVLTF; J: TRBJ2-6; D: NA; V: TRBV6-1; size: many
DNA: TGTGCCAGCAGCTTAGAGGCGTGGGGAAACACCATATATTTT; CDR3: CASSLEAWGNTIYF; J: TRBJ1-3; D: NA; V: TRBV5-5; size: many